The 13 T cell receptor beta chains below come from one sample, sequenced in a study of neoadjuvant nivolumab and ipilimumab in lung cancer. TCRdb's copy holds only in-frame clones and misses some; the assay was immunoSEQ multiplex PCR. The data hold more than 4,000 clones, with about three quarters observed a single time. Sequences were derived from adjacent normal lung tissue, sampled after neoadjuvant nivolumab, alone or with ipilimumab, at or shortly before surgery. These receptor sequences come from an adult with non-small cell lung cancer.

The chain couples TRBV18 to TRBJ2-5; possible D gene TRBD2, 6 bases. The V end was cut by 3 bases, the J end by 5 bases, with 7 bases between. From germline, CDR1 is KGHSH and CDR2 LQKENI. This CDR3 is built from 12 residues. CDR3 DNA: TGTGCCAGCTCACCCGGAGGGGAGACCCAGTACTTC. Translation: CASSPGGETQYF. Supplemented by reference TRBV18 and TRBJ2-5, the full variable domain reads NAGVMQNPRHLVRRRGQEARLRCSPMKGHSHVYWYRQLPEEGLKFMVYLQKENIIDESGMPKERFSAEFPKEGPSILRIQQVVRGDSAAYFCASSPGGETQYFGPGTRLLVL.

The V call is TRBV10-3, the J call TRBJ2-5; 9 positions agree with TRBD1. Germline V gives CDR1 ENHRY, CDR2 SYGVKD. Unmatched junction bases numbered 11, after V lost 10 bases and J lost 2 bases. The CDR3 loop spans 15 amino acids. The DNA of the CDR3 is TGTGCCAGTCCGGGACAGGGCCCTATTCAAGAGACCCAGTACTTC. This sequence encodes CASPGQGPIQETQYF.

The chain couples TRBV6-9 to TRBJ2-6; D ambiguous. Between the trimmed V and J ends, which lost 5 bases and 5 bases, there was a span of 19 bases. Germline CDR1 reads MNHGY; CDR2 reads SVAAGI. The CDR3 consists of 17 residues. Here the CDR3 reads CASSVERRQSRANVLTF. As DNA, the CDR3 is TGTGCCAGCAGTGTAGAAAGACGACAAAGTCGGGCCAACGTCCTGACTTTC.

This clone occurred once. V gene TRBV5-4 combines with J gene TRBJ1-2; a possible D gene is TRBD1 (6 bases). Looked up from germline, CDR1 is SGHNT and CDR2 is YYREEE (reference sequence). The germline V and J ends were trimmed by 1 base and 8 bases, with 15 bases remaining between them. CDR3 length: 14 amino acids. The CDR3: CASSLTGQNPGYTF. DNA for the CDR3: TGTGCCAGCAGCTTGACCGGACAGAACCCGGGCTACACCTTC.

The rearrangement uses TRBV6-5 and TRBJ2-2; D may be TRBD1 (5 bases). The length of the CDR3 is 13 residues. In germline, CDR1 is MNHEY, CDR2 SVGAGI. With 7 bases removed from V and 5 bases from J, the gap between germline ends came to 11 bases. The DNA for the CDR3 is TGTGCCAGCAAACAGGTTCGGACCGGGGAGCTGTTTTTT. It translates to CASKQVRTGELFF.

This chain joins TRBV4-1 and TRBJ1-2; D unresolved. The germline V gene has CDR1 MGHRA and CDR2 YSYEKL. Between the trimmed V and J ends, which lost 0 bases and 10 bases, there was a span of 15 bases. This CDR3 has 14 residues. The CDR3 coding sequence is TGCGCCAGCAGCCAAGATTTGATGACCGGGATCTACACCTTC. Translating it yields CASSQDLMTGIYTF.

The rearrangement joins TRBV4-3 to TRBJ1-2; 8 bases align to TRBD1. V gave up 0 bases and J gave up 3 bases; unmatched junction bases: 6. This CDR3 has 16 amino acids. The germline gives CDR1 LGHNA, CDR2 YSLEER. CDR3 loop: CASSQDRRTGHYGYTF. As DNA, the CDR3 is TGCGCCAGCAGCCAAGATCGGAGGACAGGGCACTATGGCTACACCTTC.

V is TRBV7-2 and J is TRBJ2-1; D unresolved. Trimming took off 3 bases at V and 8 bases at J, with 23 bases between the two ends. CDR1 SGHTA and CDR2 FQGNSA come from the germline V gene. This CDR3 is built from 17 residues. The chain's CDR3 is CASSLQSHSRPPDEQFF. In nucleotides, the CDR3 is TGTGCCAGCAGCTTGCAATCACATTCACGTCCCCCAGATGAGCAGTTCTTC.

The chain joins TRBV6-5 to TRBJ1-5; D perhaps matches TRBD1 (5 bases). Trimming removed 6 bases at V and 11 bases at J, with 14 bases between. The CDR3 sequence is 12 residues long. Germline loops: CDR1 MNHEY, CDR2 SVGAGI. This CDR3 reads CASRLGGGSQHF. The CDR3 DNA sequence: TGTGCCAGCAGGCTCGGTGGGGGGTCCCAGCATTTT.

This chain connects TRBV7-7 to TRBJ2-3, with D uncertain. CDR3 length: 13 residues. Germline V CDR1 and CDR2: SSHAT, FNYEAQ (reference sequence). Trimming removed 5 bases from V and 2 bases from J, with 8 bases in between. The CDR3 spells CASSVRLTDTQYF. As DNA, the CDR3 is TGTGCCAGCAGCGTCCGTCTCACAGATACGCAGTATTTT.

The chain is built from TRBV5-4 and TRBJ2-7; D unclear. Per germline, CDR1 SGHNT and CDR2 YYREEE (reference sequence). V lost 4 bases and J lost 2, with 7 bases in between. The CDR3 totals 12 residues. The CDR3 sequence is CASSTGPYEQYF. CDR3 bases: TGTGCCAGCAGCACGGGTCCCTACGAGCAGTACTTC.

The V call is TRBV29-1, the J call TRBJ1-5; TRBD1 matches at 7 bases. Losses at the gene ends were 5 bases for V and 5 bases for J; bases not matched to a gene: 3. Per germline, CDR1 SQVTM and CDR2 ANQGSEA. The CDR3 spans 12 residues. As DNA, the CDR3 is TGCAGCGTTAGGGACAGCGATCAGCCCCAGCATTTT. Amino acid sequence: CSVRDSDQPQHF.

This clone turned up a few times. This chain links TRBV6-5 with TRBJ1-1, with TRBD1 identical over 7 bases. Losses at the gene ends were 0 bases for V and 8 bases for J; bases not matched to a gene: 9. This CDR3 is built from 15 residues. Germline V gene sequence: CDR1 MNHEY, CDR2 SVGAGI. CDR3 amino acids: CASSYSNMGDSEAFF. The CDR3 DNA sequence: TGTGCCAGCAGTTACTCAAACATGGGGGACAGCGAAGCTTTCTTT.